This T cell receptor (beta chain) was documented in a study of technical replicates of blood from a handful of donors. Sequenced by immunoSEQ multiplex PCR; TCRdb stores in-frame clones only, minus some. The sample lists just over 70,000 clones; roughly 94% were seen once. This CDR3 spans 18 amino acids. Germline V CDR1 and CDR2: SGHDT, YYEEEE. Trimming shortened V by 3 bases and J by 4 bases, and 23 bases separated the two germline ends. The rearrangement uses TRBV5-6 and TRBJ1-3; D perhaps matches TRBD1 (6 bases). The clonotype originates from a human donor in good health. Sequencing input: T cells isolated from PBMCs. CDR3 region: CASSSLPGTILRGNTIYF. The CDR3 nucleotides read TGTGCCAGCAGCTCTTTACCAGGGACAATTCTGAGGGGAAACACCATATATTTT. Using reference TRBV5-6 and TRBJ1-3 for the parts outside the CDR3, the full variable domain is DAGVTQSPTHLIKTRGQQVTLRCSPKSGHDTVSWYQQALGQGPQFIFQYYEEEERQRGNFPDRFSGHQFPNYSSELNVNALLLGDSALYLCASSSLPGTILRGNTIYFGEGSWLTVV.